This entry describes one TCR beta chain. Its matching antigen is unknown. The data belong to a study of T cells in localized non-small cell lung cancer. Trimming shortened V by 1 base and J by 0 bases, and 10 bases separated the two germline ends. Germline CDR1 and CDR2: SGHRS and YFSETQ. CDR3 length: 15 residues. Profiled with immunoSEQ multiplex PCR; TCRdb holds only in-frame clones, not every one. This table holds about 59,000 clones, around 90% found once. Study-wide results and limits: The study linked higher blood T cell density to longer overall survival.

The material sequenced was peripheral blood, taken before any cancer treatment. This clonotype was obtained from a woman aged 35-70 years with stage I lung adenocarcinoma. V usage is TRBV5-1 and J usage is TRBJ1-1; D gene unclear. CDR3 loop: CASSLQSGMNTEAFF. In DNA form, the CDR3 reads TGCGCCAGCAGCTTGCAATCGGGAATGAACACTGAAGCTTTCTTT. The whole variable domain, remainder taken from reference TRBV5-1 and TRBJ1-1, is KAGVTQTPRYLIKTRGQQVTLSCSPISGHRSVSWYQQTPGQGLQFLFEYFSETQRNKGNFPGRFSGRQFSNSRSEMNVSTLELGDSALYLCASSLQSGMNTEAFFGQGTRLTVV.